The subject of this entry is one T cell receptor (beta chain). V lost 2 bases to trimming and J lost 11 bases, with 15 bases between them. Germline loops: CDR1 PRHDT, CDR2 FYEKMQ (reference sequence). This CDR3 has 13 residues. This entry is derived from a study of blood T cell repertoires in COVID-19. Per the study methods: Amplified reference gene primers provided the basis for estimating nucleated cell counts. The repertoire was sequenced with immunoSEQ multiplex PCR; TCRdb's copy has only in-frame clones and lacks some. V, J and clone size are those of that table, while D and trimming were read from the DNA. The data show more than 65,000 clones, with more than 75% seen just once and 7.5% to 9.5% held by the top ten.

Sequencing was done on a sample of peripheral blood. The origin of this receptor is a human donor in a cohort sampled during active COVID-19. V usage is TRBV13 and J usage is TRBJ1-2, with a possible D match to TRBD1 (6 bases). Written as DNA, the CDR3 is TGTGCCAGCAGCTTACTCAGAGACAGGAGGTACACCTTC. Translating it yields CASSLLRDRRYTF. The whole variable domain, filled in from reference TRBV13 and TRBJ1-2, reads AAGVIQSPRHLIKEKRETATLKCYPIPRHDTVYWYQQGPGQDPQFLISFYEKMQSDKGSIPDRFSAQQFSDYHSELNMSSLELGDSALYFCASSLLRDRRYTFGSGTRLTVV.